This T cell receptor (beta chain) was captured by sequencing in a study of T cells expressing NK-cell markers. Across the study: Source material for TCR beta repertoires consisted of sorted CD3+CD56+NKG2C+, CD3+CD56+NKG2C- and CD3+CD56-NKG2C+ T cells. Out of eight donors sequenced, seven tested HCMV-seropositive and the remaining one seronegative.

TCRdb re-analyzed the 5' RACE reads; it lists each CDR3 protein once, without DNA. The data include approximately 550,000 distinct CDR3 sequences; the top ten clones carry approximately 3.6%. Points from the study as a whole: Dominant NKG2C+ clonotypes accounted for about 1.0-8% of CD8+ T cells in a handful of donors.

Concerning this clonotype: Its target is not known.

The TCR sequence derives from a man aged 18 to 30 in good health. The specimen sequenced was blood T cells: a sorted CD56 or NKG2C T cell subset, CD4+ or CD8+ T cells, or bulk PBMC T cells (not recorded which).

This CDR3 is CASSYGGGAHQETQYF. V gene TRBV6-5 combines with J gene TRBJ2-5; the TCRdb call, TRBD1, lacks DNA for checking. Per the germline V gene, CDR1 is MNHEY and CDR2 is SVGAGI. This CDR3 spans 16 amino acids.